This section outlines one T cell receptor beta chain sequence together with its context. Its antigen is not identified. Other nucleotide sequences from this sample produce the same CDR3. The data were obtained in a study of shared clonotypes between healthy human individuals. Study-level results: Generally, naive subsets (rather than memory subsets) showed larger estimated richness.

For sorted subsets, about 190 ng DNA per replicate equaled 30,000 or so T cell genomes. The repertoire was sequenced with immunoSEQ multiplex PCR; TCRdb's copy has only in-frame clones and lacks some. The sample has some 1.5 million clones, approximately 98% seen once. Trimming pared 4 bases from V and 2 bases from J, leaving 4 bases between. Germline CDR1 reads MDHEN; CDR2 reads SYDVKM. The CDR3 covers 12 residues. The clonotype originates from a man aged 30 to 39 in good health. Sequenced sample: naive CD4+ T cells sorted from blood. Regarding subset: CD45RA+ positively selected. The rearrangement links TRBV28 to TRBJ2-3; D is ambiguous. The CDR3 sequence: CASSSYTDTQYF. In nucleotides, the CDR3 is TGTGCCAGCAGTTCCTACACAGATACGCAGTATTTT.